This is a list of T cell receptor beta chains from one sample in a study of CD8+CD57+ T cells in acquired aplastic anemia. TCRdb reprocessed the reads via MiXCR and lists one record per CDR3 protein. Counted here are approximately 170,000 distinct CDR3 sequences, about half occurring once; the ten biggest clones make up 16%. The specimen was sorted CD4+, CD8+, or CD8+CD57+ T cells (not recorded which) from PBMCs. The receptors shown here come from a human donor in good health, serving as a control. The CDR3 runs from the conserved cysteine through the conserved F or W. Only some rows state a clone size, as once, few, many or a class for expanded clones.

v_gene	j_gene	abundance	CDR3aa
TRBV10-3	TRBJ2-4	many	CATNPDRGAKNIQYF
TRBV30	TRBJ1-2	many	CAWSLTGGYTF
TRBV7-8	TRBJ2-3	NA	CASSTVSADMQYF
TRBV10-3	TRBJ2-7	many	CAIREFGYEQYF
TRBV7-2	TRBJ2-5	many	CASSFGLLQETQYF
TRBV19	TRBJ1-1	NA	CATDTGENTEAFF
TRBV6-2/TRBV6-3	TRBJ1-5	NA	CASSGQRNNQPQHF
TRBV5-1	TRBJ2-7	NA	CASSLQMGTGSYEQYF
TRBV27	TRBJ1-5	few	CASAPAWGGFNNQPQHF
TRBV10-3	TRBJ1-6	NA	CATRVWEGNSPLHF
TRBV20-1	TRBJ2-5	NA	CSARDLSSGPETQYF
TRBV9	TRBJ1-2	many	CASSVASPGTYGYTF
TRBV24-1	TRBJ2-3	NA	CATSDWGRGSTDAQYF
TRBV12-3/TRBV12-4	TRBJ1-2	many	CASSRPGQRTYGYTF
TRBV2	TRBJ2-3	NA	CASSYGAGVADTQYF
TRBV24-1	TRBJ2-3	many	CATSGGRAGDTQYF
TRBV5-8	TRBJ1-2	many	CASSLDGHIYYGYTF
TRBV2	TRBJ1-6	few	CASREGNSPLHF
TRBV7-8	TRBJ2-1	NA	CASSQTSGGVYEQFF
TRBV4-1	TRBJ2-1	many	CASSHIPRDFSYNEQFF
TRBV10-3	TRBJ1-2	NA	CASSYDRQNRGYTF
TRBV20-1	TRBJ2-5	NA	CSADSGLAGSIETQYF
TRBV5-1	TRBJ2-6	many	CASSDAESGANVLTF
TRBV24-1	TRBJ2-1	once	CATSDPGTGGYEQFF